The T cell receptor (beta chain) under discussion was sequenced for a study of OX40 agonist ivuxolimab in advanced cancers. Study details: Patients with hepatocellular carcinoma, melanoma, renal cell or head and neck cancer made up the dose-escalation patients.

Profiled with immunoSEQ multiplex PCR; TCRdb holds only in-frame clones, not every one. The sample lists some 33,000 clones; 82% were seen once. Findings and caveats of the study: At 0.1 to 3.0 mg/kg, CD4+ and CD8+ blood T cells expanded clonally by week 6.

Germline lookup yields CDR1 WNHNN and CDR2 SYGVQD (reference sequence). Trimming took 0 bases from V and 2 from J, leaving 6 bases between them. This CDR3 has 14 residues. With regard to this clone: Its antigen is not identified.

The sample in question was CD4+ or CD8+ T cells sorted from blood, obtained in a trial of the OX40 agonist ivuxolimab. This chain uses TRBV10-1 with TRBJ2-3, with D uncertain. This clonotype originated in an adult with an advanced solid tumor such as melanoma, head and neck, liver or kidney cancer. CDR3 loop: CASSESMDTDTQYF. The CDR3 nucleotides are TGCGCCAGCAGTGAGTCGATGGACACAGATACGCAGTATTTT.